This T cell receptor beta chain was documented in a study of cytotoxic CD8 clonotypes in ibrutinib-treated CLL. Study-wide results and caveats: Upon ibrutinib response clonality rose, and upon progression it fell back toward baseline.

As concerns this clone: As yet, its antigen is unknown.

Trimming shortened V by 3 bases and J by 5 bases, and 8 bases separated the two germline ends. Per the germline V gene, CDR1 is MNHNS and CDR2 is SASEGT. The CDR3 runs to 12 residues. Some clones are missing from TCRdb's copy, which holds only in-frame ones; the method was immunoSEQ multiplex PCR. The table shows 250,000 or so clones, with around 70% occurring only once. V gene TRBV6-1 combines with J gene TRBJ2-7; no clear D. This sample comprised PBMCs, obtained after 24 months of ibrutinib treatment. This TCR was sampled from a human donor with chronic lymphocytic leukemia. CDR3 protein: CASSDLFDEQYF. The CDR3 bases are TGTGCCAGCAGTGATCTGTTTGACGAGCAGTACTTC.